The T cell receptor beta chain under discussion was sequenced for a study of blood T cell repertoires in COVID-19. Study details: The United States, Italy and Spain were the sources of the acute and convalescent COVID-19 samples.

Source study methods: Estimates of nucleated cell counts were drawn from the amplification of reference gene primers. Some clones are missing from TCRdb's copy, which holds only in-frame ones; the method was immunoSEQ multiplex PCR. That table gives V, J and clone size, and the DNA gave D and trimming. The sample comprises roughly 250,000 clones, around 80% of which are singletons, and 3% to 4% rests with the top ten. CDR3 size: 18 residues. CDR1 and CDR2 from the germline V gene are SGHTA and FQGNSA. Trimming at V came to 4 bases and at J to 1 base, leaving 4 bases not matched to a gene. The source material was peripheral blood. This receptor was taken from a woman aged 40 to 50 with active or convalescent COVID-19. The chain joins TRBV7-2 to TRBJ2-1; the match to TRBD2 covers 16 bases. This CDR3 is CASSSGTSGGASYNEQFF. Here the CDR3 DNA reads TGTGCCAGCAGCTCAGGGACTAGCGGGGGGGCTTCCTACAATGAGCAGTTCTTC.